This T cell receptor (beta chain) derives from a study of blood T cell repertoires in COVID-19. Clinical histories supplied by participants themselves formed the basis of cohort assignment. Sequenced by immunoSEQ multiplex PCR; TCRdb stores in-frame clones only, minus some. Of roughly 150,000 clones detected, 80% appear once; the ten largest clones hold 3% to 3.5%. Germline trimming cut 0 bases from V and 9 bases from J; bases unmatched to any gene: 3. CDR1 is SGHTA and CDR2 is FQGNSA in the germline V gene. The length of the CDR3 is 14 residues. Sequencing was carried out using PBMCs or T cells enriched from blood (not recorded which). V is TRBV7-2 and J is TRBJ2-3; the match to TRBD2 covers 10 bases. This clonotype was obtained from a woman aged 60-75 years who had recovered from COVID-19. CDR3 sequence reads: CASSLALAGDTQYF. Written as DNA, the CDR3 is TGTGCCAGCAGCTTAGCCCTAGCGGGGGACACGCAGTATTTT.